These 26 T cell receptor beta chains were all obtained from the same sample, sequenced in a study of long-term antiretroviral therapy in people with HIV. With survey level as its setting, the immunoSEQ assay was v3.0. Here immunoSEQ multiplex PCR was the method, and the copy in TCRdb shows in-frame clones only, minus some. Here the sample spans 25,000 to 30,000 clones, about 87% being singletons. The sequences come from unsorted PBMCs, collected 1.8 years after starting antiretroviral therapy. The source of these receptors is a woman aged 18-35 years with HIV.

The J gene is TRBJ2-6, the V gene TRBV5-4; no clear D. The CDR3 totals 15 residues. Germline V CDR1 and CDR2: SGHNT, YYREEE (reference sequence). Trimming stripped 5 bases from V and 1 base from J, with 10 bases between. Here the CDR3 reads CASSSDLSGANVLTF. The CDR3 DNA sequence: TGTGCCAGCAGTTCAGATCTATCTGGGGCCAACGTCCTGACTTTC.

This clone has only one observation. The chain combines TRBV27 with TRBJ2-1; D is possibly TRBD1 (6 bases). The CDR3 runs 14 residues. Germline V gene data show CDR1 as MNHEY and CDR2 as SMNVEV (reference sequence). The V gene lost 2 bases and the J gene lost 8 bases, with 13 bases spanning the gap. CDR3 DNA sequence: TGTGCCAGCAGTTTAGGGTCTGGGGGCGATGAGCAGTTCTTC. This translates into CASSLGSGGDEQFF.

The rearrangement links TRBV27 to TRBJ2-3, with D unresolved. The V end lost 6 bases, the J end lost 8 bases, and 12 bases lay between the germline ends. CDR1 is MNHEY, CDR2 SMNVEV, per germline (reference sequence). The CDR3 runs to 12 residues. CDR3 DNA sequence: TGTGCCAGCAGCATTGGCTCGGGTACGCAGTATTTT. Protein product: CASSIGSGTQYF.

The J gene is TRBJ2-3, the V gene TRBV19, with 11 bases identical to TRBD2. The length of the CDR3 is 15 residues. Germline V gene data show CDR1 as LNHDA and CDR2 as SQIVND (reference sequence). Trimming took 4 bases from V and 0 from J; bases not matched to a gene: 0. DNA for the CDR3: TGTGCCAGTAGTAGGACTAGCGGGAGCACAGATACGCAGTATTTT. Protein sequence: CASSRTSGSTDTQYF.

The chain has TRBV4-3 and TRBJ2-7, with a possible D match to TRBD1 (6 bases). Germline V gene sequence: CDR1 LGHNA, CDR2 YSLEER. The V end lost 2 bases, the J end lost 5 bases, and 13 bases lay between the germline ends. The length of the CDR3 is 14 residues. The CDR3 bases are TGCGCCAGCAGCCAACGCCTGGGGGCCGACGAGCAGTACTTC. Translated, it gives CASSQRLGADEQYF.

This chain connects TRBV4-1 to TRBJ2-1; TRBD2 aligns across 11 bases. The germline V gene has CDR1 MGHRA and CDR2 YSYEKL. The CDR3 totals 16 residues. After removal of 5 bases from V and 5 bases from J, the junction contained 8 bases not matched to a gene. The CDR3 DNA is TGCGCCAGCAGCACTCGACTAGCGGGAACCAACAATGAGCAGTTCTTC. Its translation: CASSTRLAGTNNEQFF.

The chain couples TRBV28 to TRBJ2-5, with D maybe TRBD1 (5 bases). The CDR3 totals 15 residues. Per the germline V gene, CDR1 is MDHEN and CDR2 is SYDVKM. Trimming cost V 3 bases and J 7 bases, with 18 bases left between them. CDR3 protein: CASSLTVLGPGTQYF. DNA of the CDR3: TGTGCCAGCAGTTTGACAGTCCTCGGGCCTGGGACCCAGTACTTC.

This clone was recorded once. CDR3 sequence reads: CASSLSRVLTEAFF. CDR3 in DNA: TGTGCCAGCAGTTTATCCAGGGTTTTGACTGAAGCTTTCTTT. The chain couples TRBV28 to TRBJ1-1, with D possibly matching TRBD1 (5 bases). CDR3 length: 14 residues. V gave up 1 base and J gave up 5 bases, with 11 bases separating them. Germline values: CDR1 MDHEN, CDR2 SYDVKM.

The chain recombines TRBV18 with TRBJ1-1, with 10 nucleotides matching TRBD1. The germline CDR1 and CDR2 sequences are KGHSH and LQKENI. CDR3 length: 17 residues. After removal of 4 bases from V and 1 base from J, the junction contained 9 bases not matched to a gene. DNA of the CDR3: TGTGCCAGCTCACTACTGGGACAGGGGCCCCAGAACACTGAAGCTTTCTTT. Residues: CASSLLGQGPQNTEAFF.

This chain connects TRBV4-1 to TRBJ2-1; no firm D call. The CDR3 loop spans 13 amino acids. The germline V gene has CDR1 MGHRA and CDR2 YSYEKL. V lost 0 bases to trimming and J lost 8 bases, with 8 bases between them. This chain's CDR3 is CASSQELVDEQFF. CDR3 in DNA: TGCGCCAGCAGCCAAGAGCTCGTGGATGAGCAGTTCTTC.

The chain joins TRBV5-5 to TRBJ2-5; 8 bases fit TRBD1. The germline V gene encodes CDR1 SGHKS and CDR2 YYEKEE (reference sequence). The CDR3 totals 15 residues. The J segment lost 4 bases and the V segment lost 4 bases, leaving 9 bases of the junction unmatched. DNA for the CDR3: TGTGCCAGCAGCCCAAGCTTCAGGGGGCGAGAGACCCAGTACTTC. Translation gives CASSPSFRGRETQYF.

Only one count was recorded for this clone. The V gene is TRBV7-9, the J gene TRBJ2-7; 9 bases are a match to TRBD1. Losses at the gene ends were 3 bases for V and 4 bases for J; bases not matched to a gene: 4. CDR3 length equals 14 residues. Germline V lookup: CDR1 SEHNR, CDR2 FQNEAQ (reference sequence). The CDR3 protein is CASSFPGQGYEQYF. CDR3 DNA sequence: TGTGCCAGCAGCTTTCCGGGACAGGGTTACGAGCAGTACTTC. The variable domain in full, with the rest retrieved from reference TRBV7-9 and TRBJ2-7, is DTGVSQNPRHKITKRGQNVTFRCDPISEHNRLYWYRQTLGQGPEFLTYFQNEAQLEKSRLLSDRFSAERPKGSFSTLEIQRTEQGDSAMYLCASSFPGQGYEQYFGPGTRLTVT.

The chain couples TRBV27 to TRBJ2-7; 10 bases line up with TRBD2. The V and J ends lost 4 bases and 5 bases, in that order; junction bases with no gene match: 5. This CDR3 comprises 14 residues. In germline, CDR1 is MNHEY, CDR2 SMNVEV (reference sequence). The CDR3 DNA sequence: TGTGCCAGCAGTTCTAGCGGGAGTTCAGACGAGCAGTACTTC. This sequence encodes CASSSSGSSDEQYF.

The chain recombines TRBV6-6 with TRBJ1-4; TRBD1 is a possible D gene (6 bases). Trimming cost V 4 bases and J 8 bases, with 17 bases left between them. CDR1 and CDR2 from the germline V gene are MNHNY and SVGAGI (reference sequence). The CDR3 has 15 amino acids. The CDR3 coding sequence is TGTGCCAGCAGTTCCCTGGGGGGGGCCGGGGAAAAACTGTTTTTT. It translates to CASSSLGGAGEKLFF.

The rearrangement links TRBV7-2 to TRBJ2-7; 15 bases fit TRBD2. The CDR3 is 16 residues long. The V gene end was trimmed by 1 base and the J gene end by 6 bases; junction bases not matched to a gene: 4. Germline CDR1 is SGHTA and CDR2 is FQGNSA. CDR3 residues: CASSLEGTSGRFEQYF. The CDR3 region has the DNA TGTGCCAGCAGCTTAGAAGGGACTAGCGGGAGGTTCGAGCAGTACTTC.

V usage is TRBV9 and J usage is TRBJ2-7; 7 bases match TRBD2. The CDR3 contains 16 residues. The junction had 9 bases not matched to a gene; V was cut back by 3 bases and J by 0 bases. Per germline, CDR1 SGDLS and CDR2 YYNGEE. The CDR3 nucleotides read TGTGCCAGCAGCGAGAGGGAGGGCCGGAGCTCCTACGAGCAGTACTTC. Translating gives CASSEREGRSSYEQYF.

About this clone itself: Mismatch with germline at one junction end may stem from a read error. The chain carries TRBV28 and TRBJ1-2; tentative D call: TRBD1 (5 bases). There are 13 residues in the CDR3. CDR1 is MDHEN, CDR2 SYDVKM, per germline. CDR3 region: CASSLSGYPVFLF. CDR3 bases: TGTGCCAGCAGTTTATCAGGGTACCCGGTGTTTCTCTTC.

V and J are TRBV7-9 and TRBJ2-2; D is perhaps TRBD2 (6 bases). The V end lost 0 bases, the J end lost 4 bases, and 12 bases lay between the germline ends. The CDR3 consists of 16 residues. In germline, CDR1 is SEHNR, CDR2 FQNEAQ (reference sequence). CDR3 sequence (DNA): TGTGCCAGCAGCTTAGCGAGCGGTAGCGGCACCGGGGAGCTGTTTTTT. It encodes CASSLASGSGTGELFF.

The chain recombines TRBV5-4 with TRBJ2-7, with 13 nucleotides matching TRBD2. The germline V gene encodes CDR1 SGHNT and CDR2 YYREEE (reference sequence). The CDR3 totals 16 residues. Germline trimming cut 4 bases from V and 3 bases from J; bases unmatched to any gene: 7. CDR3: CASSPMGLAGNYEQYF. The CDR3 DNA reads TGTGCCAGCAGCCCGATGGGACTAGCGGGAAACTACGAGCAGTACTTC.

The chain uses TRBV6-5 and TRBJ2-7; D ambiguous. Germline CDR1 is MNHEY and CDR2 is SVGAGI. The CDR3 runs 16 residues. Trimming cost V 4 bases and J 4 bases, with 20 bases left between them. In nucleotides, the CDR3 is TGTGCCAGCAGTTCCCACCGCCAAGGCAGACGATACGAGCAGTACTTC. Its translation is CASSSHRQGRRYEQYF.

A single count supports this clone. This rearrangement joins TRBV28 to TRBJ1-2; tentatively, D is TRBD1 (5 bases). The CDR3 extends over 16 amino acids. Trimming removed 5 bases at V and 4 bases at J, with 20 bases between. Germline V gene lookup returns CDR1 MDHEN and CDR2 SYDVKM. The CDR3 reads CASSRSKQVFGYGYTF. The CDR3 bases are TGTGCCAGCAGTCGCTCAAAACAGGTTTTCGGCTATGGCTACACCTTC.

V gene TRBV7-2 combines with J gene TRBJ2-7, with D possibly TRBD1 on 7 matching bases. CDR1 and CDR2 from the germline V gene are SGHTA and FQGNSA. The V gene lost 5 bases and the J gene lost 3 bases, with 17 bases spanning the gap. The CDR3 extends over 15 amino acids. CDR3 DNA: TGTGCCAGCAGCCGCAGGGGGGACGGGTACTACGAGCAGTACTTC. This sequence encodes CASSRRGDGYYEQYF.

This chain links TRBV9 with TRBJ1-2, with D hard to call. With 4 bases removed from V and 12 bases from J, the gap between germline ends came to 16 bases. The CDR3 sequence is 12 residues long. CDR1 is SGDLS, CDR2 YYNGEE, per germline. The DNA of the CDR3 is TGTGCCAGCAGCCCTGTTAAGGACGCGGACACCTTC. This sequence encodes CASSPVKDADTF.

V gene TRBV4-1 combines with J gene TRBJ2-3; 8 nucleotides line up with TRBD2. The CDR3 extends over 15 amino acids. V gave up 5 bases and J gave up 3 bases; unmatched junction bases: 7. Looked up from germline, CDR1 is MGHRA and CDR2 is YSYEKL. CDR3 protein: CASSSRAGATDTQYF. The DNA for the CDR3 is TGCGCCAGCAGCTCCCGAGCGGGAGCTACAGATACGCAGTATTTT.

As for this clone: The same CDR3 also results from other DNA sequences found in this sample. The chain employs TRBV19 and TRBJ2-7; 10 positions match TRBD2. The germline CDR1 and CDR2 sequences are LNHDA and SQIVND (reference sequence). V dropped 9 bases and J dropped 0; count of bases not matched to a gene: 5. There are 14 residues in the CDR3. CDR3: CASRSSGSSYEQYF. The CDR3 DNA follows: TGTGCCAGCCGATCTAGCGGGAGCTCCTACGAGCAGTACTTC.

The genes are TRBV7-8 and TRBJ2-1; D is possibly TRBD2 (6 bases). V was clipped by 3 bases and J by 4 bases, with 16 bases between them. The CDR3 is 16 residues long. The germline V gene encodes CDR1 SGHVS and CDR2 FQNEAQ. The CDR3 reads CASSFSSGVRYNEQFF. The CDR3 DNA reads TGTGCCAGCAGCTTTTCGTCGGGAGTGAGGTACAATGAGCAGTTCTTC.